These 11 T cell receptor beta chains were all obtained from the same sample, sequenced in a study of blood T cell repertoires in COVID-19. Sequencing used immunoSEQ multiplex PCR; TCRdb keeps in-frame clones, though not all of them. Of fewer than 300,000 clones detected, about nine tenths appear once; the ten largest clones hold around 16%. Sequencing used PBMCs or T cells enriched from blood (not recorded which). These receptors were taken from a man aged 18 to 29 who had recovered from COVID-19.

The chain recombines TRBV27 with TRBJ1-5; tentative D call: TRBD1 (5 bases). Germline loops: CDR1 MNHEY, CDR2 SMNVEV (reference sequence). This CDR3 spans 17 amino acids. Deletions cut 4 bases from V and 2 bases from J, with 18 bases between. The CDR3 bases are TGTGCCAGCAGTTGCGTCTTCAGGGAGGGTGGCAATCAGCCCCAGCATTTT. It is translated as CASSCVFREGGNQPQHF.

This clone was counted many times. In DNA, the CDR3 is TGTGCCAGCAGCCCAATTCTGGGACAGGGGAATCAGCCCCAGCATTTT. It is translated as CASSPILGQGNQPQHF. This chain uses TRBV7-9 with TRBJ1-5, with TRBD1 matching over 10 bases. This CDR3 is 16 amino acids long. V shed 5 bases and J 4 bases; nucleotides not matched to a gene: 8. Germline-derived CDR1 and CDR2 are SEHNR and FQNEAQ (reference sequence).

This clone appeared once. The CDR3 DNA follows: TGTGCCAGCAGCTTTGAGGTCGTACAGGGGAGGTTCTTC. Its protein product is CASSFEVVQGRFF. This chain joins TRBV5-8 and TRBJ2-1; 7 positions agree with TRBD1. Trimming cost V 2 bases and J 15 bases; bases outside gene matches: 11. The CDR3 has 13 residues. Looked up from germline, CDR1 is SGHTS and CDR2 is YDEGEE.

This clone was counted a single time. This rearrangement joins TRBV18 to TRBJ2-7; 10 nucleotides match TRBD1. J lost 5 bases, V lost 4 bases, and 5 bases had no gene match. CDR3 length: 14 residues. Germline V CDR1 and CDR2: KGHSH, LQKENI. CDR3 in amino acids: CASSLTGGINEQYF. The CDR3, as DNA: TGTGCCAGCTCACTGACAGGGGGCATCAACGAGCAGTACTTC.

This clone was seen a few times. The chain recombines TRBV28 with TRBJ2-5; tentatively, D is TRBD2 (5 bases). Trimming left V 4 bases short and J 8 bases short, with 11 bases between. The CDR3 runs 12 residues. In germline, CDR1 is MDHEN, CDR2 SYDVKM. The CDR3 DNA sequence: TGTGCCAGCAGTTCGGCGGGTCTTACCCAGTACTTC. Its translation is CASSSAGLTQYF.

The V and J genes are TRBV28 and TRBJ1-1, with 7 bases aligning to TRBD1. The CDR3 length is 15 residues. Losses at the gene ends were 5 bases for V and 8 bases for J; bases not matched to a gene: 14. Germline V lookup: CDR1 MDHEN, CDR2 SYDVKM. This CDR3 reads CASSKRTGPSSEAFF. The CDR3 DNA sequence: TGTGCCAGCAGTAAACGGACAGGCCCCTCTAGCGAAGCTTTCTTT.

V usage is TRBV2 and J usage is TRBJ1-3; 7 bases line up with TRBD1. This CDR3 has 15 amino acids. Germline V gene lookup returns CDR1 SNHLY and CDR2 FYNNEI. V was pared by 3 bases and J by 0 bases, with 2 bases of the junction left unmatched. CDR3 nucleotide sequence: TGTGCCAGCAGTGACAGGGGGTACTCTGGAAACACCATATATTTT. This gives the protein CASSDRGYSGNTIYF.

The V call is TRBV28, the J call TRBJ2-7, with TRBD1 identical over 9 bases. Germline V CDR1 and CDR2: MDHEN, SYDVKM. The CDR3 has 13 amino acids. J was trimmed by 7 bases and V by 7 bases; bases with no gene match: 8. CDR3 region: CASTWETGGEQYF. CDR3 sequence (DNA): TGTGCCAGCACCTGGGAGACAGGGGGTGAGCAGTACTTC.

The chain uses TRBV5-1 and TRBJ1-1; D might be TRBD1 (6 bases). V was clipped by 5 bases and J by 4 bases, with 9 bases between them. The CDR3 has 12 amino acids. CDR1 and CDR2 from the germline V gene are SGHRS and YFSETQ. The CDR3 DNA sequence: TGCGCCAGCAGGACAGGTTTCACTGAAGCTTTCTTT. Translated, it gives CASRTGFTEAFF.

The J gene is TRBJ1-3, the V gene TRBV12-3 or TRBV12-4, with D uncertain. Trimming cost V 6 bases and J 8 bases, with 11 bases left between them. CDR3 length: 12 residues. The DNA for the CDR3 is TGTGCCAGCAGCCGTAGTACCGACACCATATATTTT. This codes for CASSRSTDTIYF.

V gene TRBV5-4 combines with J gene TRBJ2-7, with D perhaps TRBD1 (5 bases). Between the trimmed V and J ends, which lost 4 bases and 2 bases, there was a span of 10 bases. Looked up from germline, CDR1 is SGHNT and CDR2 is YYREEE (reference sequence). This CDR3 has 13 amino acids. CDR3 nucleotides: TGTGCCAGCAGCGCGGACACAACCTACGAGCAGTACTTC. Protein: CASSADTTYEQYF.